The present entry profiles one T cell receptor (beta chain) with its context. The sample originates from a study of blood T cell repertoires in COVID-19. Study as a whole: COVID-19 samples collected from the United States, Italy and Spain covered acute and convalescent phases. PBMCs, B-cell-depleted T cells, or T cells were the source of the cDNA or gDNA that made up the material.

There are 16 residues in the CDR3. Germline CDR1 MNHEY, CDR2 SVGEGT. With V trimmed by 6 bases and J by 0 bases, 8 bases remained unmatched. Per the original data handling: From reference gene primer amplification, estimates of nucleated cell counts were derived. This table comes from immunoSEQ multiplex PCR, and its TCRdb copy is limited to in-frame clones, with some not included. V, J and clone size derive from that table, while D and trimming were established from the DNA sequence. The sample includes just under 150,000 clones, about 91% seen only once; the top ten take 0.9% to 0.95%. The sequenced material came from peripheral blood. The chain joins TRBV6-2 or TRBV6-3 to TRBJ2-4, with 7 nucleotides matching TRBD1. The sequence was collected from a woman aged 45-59 years with acute or convalescent COVID-19. Written as DNA, the CDR3 is TGTGCCAGCAGCGAACGGACAGGTTTAGCCAAAAACATTCAGTACTTC. Translating gives CASSERTGLAKNIQYF.